The clone carrying this TCR beta chain was seen more than once but under ten times. Antigen: not known. The data belong to a study of identical twins. Overall study results and limits: Less excess twin sharing appeared in beta out-of-frame sequences.

TCRdb ran MiXCR on the 5' RACE reads and lists one entry per CDR3 protein. The sample contains approximately 590,000 distinct CDR3 sequences, 9.5% to 10% of which appear only once. CDR3 length equals 13 residues. Trimming took 4 bases from V and 7 from J; bases not matched to a gene: 4. Germline lookup yields CDR1 LNHDA and CDR2 SQIVND (reference sequence). The same data also went into a second study, on yellow fever vaccine responses in identical twins.

The sequence was obtained from a woman aged 18 to 35 in good health. Input material: PBMCs. The genes are TRBV19 and TRBJ2-5; 9 bases are a match to TRBD1. The DNA of the CDR3 is TGTGCCAGTAGTACCGGACAGGGGTGGACCCAGTACTTC. It encodes CASSTGQGWTQYF.